These 27 T cell receptor beta chains share one sample of origin, sequenced in a study of beta chain features in type 1 diabetes. The study reverse transcribed the entire isolated RNA, so it sequenced expressed TCRB transcripts. Here immunoSEQ multiplex PCR was the method, and the copy in TCRdb shows in-frame clones only, minus some. Seen here are about 110,000 clones, less than 40% observed once, and the top ten hold about 0.07%. Material: stem cell memory CD4+ T cells from blood. Receptor source: a woman aged 18-29 years in good health.

This clone was observed a few times. The rearrangement uses TRBV28 and TRBJ2-1, with a tentative D call TRBD2 (6 bases). The CDR3 contains 13 residues. Germline CDR1 MDHEN, CDR2 SYDVKM. V was clipped by 5 bases and J by 8 bases, with 13 bases between them. The CDR3 sequence: CASSPPGVYEQFF. In DNA form, the CDR3 reads TGTGCCAGCAGTCCCCCGGGGGTGTATGAGCAGTTCTTC.

There are a few counts of this clone. The chain couples TRBV7-9 to TRBJ2-7; D perhaps matches TRBD1 (5 bases). Germline V CDR1 and CDR2: SEHNR, FQNEAQ (reference sequence). V was trimmed by 5 bases and J by 1 base, leaving 18 bases between them. This CDR3 has 16 amino acids. The CDR3 is CASSAYRMTSSYEQYF. The CDR3 coding sequence is TGTGCCAGCAGCGCCTACAGGATGACCAGTTCCTACGAGCAGTACTTC.

This chain uses TRBV30 with TRBJ2-5; D ambiguous. CDR1 is GTSNPN, CDR2 SVGIG, per germline (reference sequence). The CDR3 spans 15 residues. V shed 3 bases and J shed 7 bases, with 21 bases lying between them. The DNA for the CDR3 is TGTGCCTGGAGACCAGCCTATTCCCCCTCGGGGACCCAGTACTTC. It yields the protein CAWRPAYSPSGTQYF.

This clone has more than one count but fewer than ten. The chain carries TRBV27 and TRBJ2-1, with 11 bases that match TRBD1. This CDR3 contains 18 residues. Losses at the gene ends were 2 bases for V and 7 bases for J; bases not matched to a gene: 13. Germline values: CDR1 MNHEY, CDR2 SMNVEV (reference sequence). This chain's CDR3 is CASSLHPGTGGPLNEQFF. The CDR3 bases are TGTGCCAGCAGTTTACACCCCGGGACAGGGGGGCCCCTGAATGAGCAGTTCTTC.

This rearrangement joins TRBV6-1 to TRBJ1-1; D ambiguous. Germline values: CDR1 MNHNS, CDR2 SASEGT. This CDR3 region has 14 residues. V gave up 2 bases and J gave up 0 bases, with 7 bases separating them. The CDR3 sequence is CASSEFAVNTEAFF. CDR3 nucleotides: TGTGCCAGCAGTGAATTCGCGGTGAACACTGAAGCTTTCTTT.

The chain recombines TRBV7-9 with TRBJ2-5; D not resolved. Trimming left V 2 bases short and J 1 base short, with 5 bases between. Germline V CDR1 and CDR2: SEHNR, FQNEAQ (reference sequence). The CDR3 runs to 13 residues. The CDR3 sequence: CASSLNSQETQYF. In DNA, the CDR3 is TGTGCCAGCAGCTTAAACTCCCAAGAGACCCAGTACTTC.

The J gene is TRBJ2-3, the V gene TRBV25-1, with 9 bases lining up with TRBD1. The trim removed 2 bases at V and 2 bases at J, leaving 11 bases unmatched. The CDR3 loop spans 18 amino acids. Germline loops: CDR1 MGHDK, CDR2 SYGVNS. The CDR3 is CASSEQGGGTGITDTQYF. Written as DNA, the CDR3 is TGTGCCAGCAGTGAACAAGGGGGGGGGACAGGGATCACAGATACGCAGTATTTT. The full variable domain, with the rest looked up from reference TRBV25-1 and TRBJ2-3, is EADIYQTPRYLVIGTGKKITLECSQTMGHDKMYWYQQDPGMELHLIHYSYGVNSTEKGDLSSESTVSRIRTEHFPLTLESARPSHTSQYLCASSEQGGGTGITDTQYFGPGTRLTVL.

The rearrangement links TRBV5-1 to TRBJ2-1; 11 nucleotides align to TRBD2. The V gene end was trimmed by 7 bases and the J gene end by 0 bases; junction bases not matched to a gene: 9. CDR3 size: 17 residues. The germline V gene has CDR1 SGHRS and CDR2 YFSETQ. CDR3 bases: TGCGCCAGCGAGAGACTAGCGGGACTAAGCTCCTACAATGAGCAGTTCTTC. Its protein product is CASERLAGLSSYNEQFF.

This clone appeared a few times. The chain combines TRBV7-2 with TRBJ1-5; D remains unclear. The CDR3 runs to 15 residues. V lost 1 base, J lost 2 bases, and 9 bases lay in between. Germline V CDR1 and CDR2: SGHTA, FQGNSA. This CDR3 is CASSLGLSGNQPQHF. The DNA for the CDR3 is TGTGCCAGCAGCTTAGGACTGAGTGGCAATCAGCCCCAGCATTTT.

This rearrangement joins TRBV11-2 to TRBJ2-2; 8 nucleotides agree with TRBD1. Germline V gene data show CDR1 as SGHAT and CDR2 as FQNNGV. V lost 5 bases and J lost 2; bases outside the gene matches: 7. CDR3 length: 16 amino acids. The CDR3 nucleotides read TGTGCCAGCAGCCGACCCGGGACAGGCAACACCGGGGAGCTGTTTTTT. This encodes CASSRPGTGNTGELFF.

The rearrangement links TRBV28 to TRBJ2-7, with D unresolved. Deletions cut 4 bases from V and 7 bases from J, with 20 bases between. Germline CDR1 and CDR2: MDHEN and SYDVKM. The CDR3 runs 15 residues. Here the CDR3 reads CASSSLLRRSVEQYF. The CDR3 coding sequence is TGTGCCAGCAGTTCCCTCTTAAGAAGGAGTGTAGAGCAGTACTTC.

The genes are TRBV29-1 and TRBJ2-7; 10 bases are a match to TRBD1. The CDR3 has 14 amino acids. V lost 0 bases, J lost 2 bases, and 1 base stayed unmatched. Per germline, CDR1 SQVTM and CDR2 ANQGSEA. The CDR3 DNA reads TGCAGCGTTGAAGATGGGACAGGGGCCTACGAGCAGTACTTC. Amino acid sequence: CSVEDGTGAYEQYF.

The chain combines TRBV7-9 with TRBJ2-1, with TRBD2 matching 15 bases. V lost 4 bases to trimming and J lost 7 bases; unmatched junction nucleotides: 2. The CDR3 spans 15 residues. Germline V lookup: CDR1 SEHNR, CDR2 FQNEAQ (reference sequence). The CDR3 reads CASSWTSGRGNEQFF. The CDR3 bases are TGTGCCAGCAGCTGGACTAGCGGGAGGGGGAATGAGCAGTTCTTC.

This clone showed up just a few times. The chain is built from TRBV6-5 and TRBJ1-2; 7 nucleotides agree with TRBD1. Losses at the gene ends were 7 bases for V and 1 base for J; bases not matched to a gene: 9. Germline CDR1 is MNHEY and CDR2 is SVGAGI. The CDR3 sequence is 15 residues long. The CDR3 loop is CASTKDRELNYGYTF. The CDR3 DNA sequence: TGTGCCAGCACCAAAGACAGGGAACTTAACTATGGCTACACCTTC.

The V call is TRBV29-1, the J call TRBJ1-1; maybe TRBD1 (6 bases). Germline loops: CDR1 SQVTM, CDR2 ANQGSEA. The CDR3 is 14 amino acids. The V end lost 6 bases, the J end lost 1 base, and 15 bases lay between the germline ends. The CDR3 coding sequence is TGCAGCGTGCGGGTGGGGGCTTCGAACACTGAAGCTTTCTTT. Its protein is CSVRVGASNTEAFF.

The chain employs TRBV14 and TRBJ2-7; the match to TRBD1 covers 8 bases. This CDR3 contains 17 residues. Germline V gene sequence: CDR1 SGHDN, CDR2 FVKESK. The V gene end was trimmed by 4 bases and the J gene end by 3 bases; junction bases not matched to a gene: 14. CDR3 amino acids: CASSRPFGTGSSYEQYF. CDR3 sequence (DNA): TGTGCCAGCAGCCGACCCTTTGGGACAGGCTCGAGCTACGAGCAGTACTTC. The full variable domain, with the rest looked up from reference TRBV14 and TRBJ2-7, is EAGVTQFPSHSVIEKGQTVTLRCDPISGHDNLYWYRRVMGKEIKFLLHFVKESKQDESGMPNNRFLAERTGGTYSTLKVQPAELEDSGVYFCASSRPFGTGSSYEQYFGPGTRLTVT.

In nucleotides, the CDR3 is TGTGCCTGGAGCTGGGACAGGGGAAACGAGCAGTACTTC. Translated: CAWSWDRGNEQYF. The chain combines TRBV30 with TRBJ2-7; 10 bases map to TRBD1. This CDR3 is 13 amino acids long. Germline-derived CDR1 and CDR2 are GTSNPN and SVGIG (reference sequence). V shed 3 bases and J 5 bases; nucleotides not matched to a gene: 4.

The rearrangement links TRBV2 to TRBJ2-1; D unclear. Germline V gene data show CDR1 as SNHLY and CDR2 as FYNNEI. Trimming took off 3 bases at V and 3 bases at J, with 9 bases between the two ends. CDR3 size: 14 residues. The DNA of the CDR3 is TGTGCCAGCAGTGACCCCCAGGACTACAATGAGCAGTTCTTC. Residues: CASSDPQDYNEQFF.

The chain carries TRBV6-5 and TRBJ2-7, with 9 bases that match TRBD1. The CDR3 totals 15 residues. The junction had 7 bases not matched to a gene; V was cut back by 6 bases and J by 1 base. Germline CDR1 is MNHEY and CDR2 is SVGAGI. CDR3 sequence: CASSRDRDLSYEQYF. In DNA, the CDR3 is TGTGCCAGCAGCCGGGACAGGGACCTTTCCTACGAGCAGTACTTC.

The rearrangement uses TRBV5-4 and TRBJ1-1; D gene uncertain. The CDR3 is 13 residues long. V lost 2 bases to trimming and J lost 2 bases, with 7 bases between them. Per germline, CDR1 SGHNT and CDR2 YYREEE (reference sequence). This CDR3 reads CASSFGSNTEAFF. The CDR3 nucleotides are TGTGCCAGCAGCTTCGGGTCCAACACTGAAGCTTTCTTT.

As DNA, the CDR3 is TGTGCCAGCAGTCGAGAGGGACTAGCGGGACATCATGAGCAGTTCTTC. Protein sequence: CASSREGLAGHHEQFF. This chain joins TRBV28 and TRBJ2-1; 13 bases agree with TRBD2. Germline assignment: CDR1 MDHEN and CDR2 SYDVKM. The CDR3 is 16 amino acids. V gave up 5 bases and J gave up 8 bases; unmatched junction bases: 9.

This clone was observed a few times. This sequence joins TRBV29-1 and TRBJ2-7; 8 bases map to TRBD2. The germline gives CDR1 SQVTM, CDR2 ANQGSEA. V shed 6 bases and J 2 bases; nucleotides not matched to a gene: 9. This CDR3 is 14 amino acids long. CDR3 sequence: CSVTTTSGTYEQYF. CDR3 nucleotide sequence: TGCAGCGTAACTACTACTAGCGGTACCTACGAGCAGTACTTC.

The J gene is TRBJ1-2, the V gene TRBV28; a weak D match, TRBD1 (5 bases). Germline V lookup: CDR1 MDHEN, CDR2 SYDVKM. The CDR3 is 14 amino acids. V lost 6 bases and J 4 bases, leaving 15 bases between the germline ends. The CDR3 loop reads CASSLGMGGYGYTF. CDR3 in DNA: TGTGCCAGCAGCCTCGGGATGGGGGGCTATGGCTACACCTTC.

This clone occurred a few times. The chain has TRBV30 and TRBJ2-3; a possible D gene is TRBD1 (5 bases). The length of the CDR3 is 12 residues. Germline V CDR1 and CDR2: GTSNPN, SVGIG (reference sequence). Trimming pared 3 bases from V and 5 bases from J, leaving 9 bases between. The chain's CDR3 is CAWRQGKDTQYF. The CDR3 DNA reads TGTGCCTGGAGGCAGGGTAAAGATACGCAGTATTTT.

The rearrangement joins TRBV14 to TRBJ1-1; TRBD1 is a possible D gene (5 bases). The germline V gene has CDR1 SGHDN and CDR2 FVKESK. The CDR3 spans 13 residues. The germline V and J ends were trimmed by 5 bases and 11 bases, with 18 bases remaining between them. CDR3 in DNA: TGTGCCAGCAGCTTAAGGCAGGGAAGGGGTGCTTTCTTT. It codes for CASSLRQGRGAFF.

This clone has more than one count but fewer than ten. V gene TRBV7-2 combines with J gene TRBJ1-2; 7 nucleotides match TRBD1. This CDR3 spans 14 amino acids. The J segment lost 4 bases and the V segment lost 4 bases, leaving 6 bases of the junction unmatched. Germline CDR1 and CDR2: SGHTA and FQGNSA. CDR3 residues: CASSYSTGIYGYTF. CDR3 nucleotide sequence: TGTGCCAGCAGCTATTCGACAGGGATCTATGGCTACACCTTC. Drawing the rest from reference TRBV7-2 and TRBJ1-2, the complete variable domain is GAGVSQSPSNKVTEKGKDVELRCDPISGHTALYWYRQSLGQGLEFLIYFQGNSAPDKSGLPSDRFSAERTGGSVSTLTIQRTQQEDSAVYLCASSYSTGIYGYTFGSGTRLTVV.

Only a few counts were recorded for this clone. The V and J genes are TRBV4-1 and TRBJ2-7; TRBD2 is a possible D gene (5 bases). This CDR3 has 17 residues. Trimming shortened V by 3 bases and J by 0 bases, and 18 bases separated the two germline ends. Germline CDR1 is MGHRA and CDR2 is YSYEKL. The CDR3 DNA reads as TGCGCCAGCAGCCACCAACTCTCCGGGAAAAGCTCCTACGAGCAGTACTTC. It specifies CASSHQLSGKSSYEQYF.